The clone carrying this T cell receptor (beta chain) is a singleton in its sample. The entry originates in a study of blood T cell repertoires in COVID-19. The ends lost 4 bases at V and 3 bases at J; junction bases unmatched: 7. Germline loops: CDR1 LNHDA, CDR2 SQIVND (reference sequence). This CDR3 region has 15 residues. Clones were sequenced by immunoSEQ multiplex PCR, and TCRdb holds only the in-frame ones, with some missing. The sample consists of roughly 99,000 clones, about 90% of them appearing once. This receptor was identified in a man aged 35 to 55 with active or convalescent COVID-19. V and J are TRBV19 and TRBJ1-2; 8 bases line up with TRBD1. The sample comprised peripheral blood. The CDR3 sequence is CASSTPDRVYYGYTF. The CDR3, as DNA: TGTGCCAGTAGTACCCCGGACAGGGTGTACTATGGCTACACCTTC.